The subject of this entry is one TCR beta chain. This sample was included in a study of cytotoxic CD8 clonotypes in ibrutinib-treated CLL. The CDR3 extends over 16 amino acids. The junction had 7 bases not matched to a gene; V was cut back by 7 bases and J by 2 bases. Germline lookup yields CDR1 LGHNA and CDR2 YSLEER. Profiled with immunoSEQ multiplex PCR; TCRdb holds only in-frame clones, not every one. The table has more than 140,000 clones, about 72% seen once. The receptor was isolated from a human donor with chronic lymphocytic leukemia. The chain links TRBV4-3 to TRBJ2-3; TRBD2 matches at 12 bases. The sequencing used PBMCs, collected after 12 months of ibrutinib treatment. The CDR3 spells CASKLRTSGTTDTQYF. CDR3 bases: TGCGCCAGCAAATTGCGGACTAGCGGGACCACAGATACGCAGTATTTT.